The T cell receptor (beta chain) described here comes from a study of identical twins. All donors comprised healthy Caucasians. This clonotype was counted at least ten times. Its specificity is not known. Study results and caveats: Beta out-of-frame twin sharing showed a weaker excess.

CDR1 KGHDR and CDR2 SFDVKD come from the germline V gene. CDR3 length equals 13 residues. The ends were cut back, 4 bases at V and 10 bases at J, with 15 bases in the middle. MiXCR, applied by TCRdb to the 5' RACE reads, yields one record per CDR3 protein. The sample lists hundreds of thousands of distinct CDR3 sequences, 15% to 20% occurring once. The data were also submitted as part of a second study, on T cells expressing NK-cell markers. Per that study: In several experiments, an anti-gamma-delta TCR antibody restricted sorting to alpha-beta TCR T cells. The study found these clonotypes also leading the CD3+CD56-NKG2C+ fraction in a handful of donors.

The specimen sequenced was PBMCs. The V and J genes are TRBV24-1 and TRBJ1-1; D not certain. The sequence was collected from a woman aged 18-35 years in good health. As DNA, the CDR3 is TGTGCCACCAGTGACTCAAGCGACGGGAGAGCTTTCTTT. Residues: CATSDSSDGRAFF.